One and the same sample provided the 6 T cell receptor beta chains below, sequenced in a study of cytomegalovirus exposure and HLA in healthy donors. Primers for the PCR totalled 60 Vbeta and 13 Jbeta. Repertoires were generated with immunoSEQ multiplex PCR, while TCRdb's copy carries only in-frame clones and drops some. The data show some 210,000 clones, with 70% to 80% seen just once and 3.5% to 4% held by the top ten. Source material: PBMCs. These receptors were obtained from a male donor in good health and CMV-seronegative.

The chain uses TRBV28 and TRBJ2-5, with 8 bases aligning to TRBD1. This CDR3 contains 15 residues. Germline V gene sequence: CDR1 MDHEN, CDR2 SYDVKM. V was clipped by 2 bases and J by 2 bases; unmatched bases: 4. CDR3 in amino acids: CASSLTGGGQETQYF. The CDR3 DNA reads TGTGCCAGCAGTTTAACAGGGGGTGGACAAGAGACCCAGTACTTC. Supplemented by reference TRBV28 and TRBJ2-5, the full variable domain reads DVKVTQSSRYLVKRTGEKVFLECVQDMDHENMFWYRQDPGLGLRLIYFSYDVKMKEKGDIPEGYSVSREKKERFSLILESASTNQTSMYLCASSLTGGGQETQYFGPGTRLLVL.

V usage is TRBV7-9 and J usage is TRBJ2-7; perhaps TRBD1 as D (6 bases). CDR3 length: 17 amino acids. The V gene lost 0 bases and the J gene lost 2 bases, with 17 bases spanning the gap. The germline gives CDR1 SEHNR, CDR2 FQNEAQ (reference sequence). CDR3 loop: CASSLALNREKAYEQYF. In DNA form, the CDR3 reads TGTGCCAGCAGCTTAGCGCTGAACAGGGAAAAGGCCTACGAGCAGTACTTC.

The chain is built from TRBV30 and TRBJ2-7; 12 positions match TRBD1. This CDR3 has 15 amino acids. Trimming at V came to 0 bases and at J to 4 bases, leaving 4 bases not matched to a gene. The germline V gene encodes CDR1 GTSNPN and CDR2 SVGIG (reference sequence). In nucleotides, the CDR3 is TGTGCCTGGAGTGTAGGGGACAGGGGGCTATACGAGCAGTACTTC. It translates to CAWSVGDRGLYEQYF.

The chain combines TRBV5-1 with TRBJ2-1; TRBD2 agrees at 7 bases. Per the germline V gene, CDR1 is SGHRS and CDR2 is YFSETQ. CDR3 length: 17 amino acids. After removal of 0 bases from V and 0 bases from J, the junction contained 6 bases not matched to a gene. The CDR3 reads CASSLGGRVSSYNEQFF. In DNA, the CDR3 is TGCGCCAGCAGCTTGGGGGGGAGGGTTAGCTCCTACAATGAGCAGTTCTTC.

The gene calls are TRBV19 and TRBJ2-1; 7 positions agree with TRBD2. Trimming at V came to 3 bases and at J to 7 bases, leaving 9 bases not matched to a gene. The CDR3 contains 15 residues. The germline V gene has CDR1 LNHDA and CDR2 SQIVND (reference sequence). The CDR3 DNA sequence: TGTGCCAGTAGTATTGGCGCCTGGGGAGGGAATGAGCAGTTCTTC. Amino acids: CASSIGAWGGNEQFF.

The rearrangement uses TRBV5-1 and TRBJ2-7, with 12 nucleotides matching TRBD2. In germline, CDR1 is SGHRS, CDR2 YFSETQ. Losses at the gene ends were 4 bases for V and 6 bases for J; bases not matched to a gene: 5. The CDR3 totals 14 residues. CDR3 sequence reads: CASSAGTSGSEQYF. The CDR3 nucleotides read TGCGCCAGCAGCGCCGGGACTAGCGGGTCCGAGCAGTACTTC.